The sequence of this T cell receptor (beta chain) was determined in a study of blood T cell repertoires in COVID-19. Seattle researchers signed up patients amid active infection and tracked them longitudinally. Per the germline V gene, CDR1 is MNHEY and CDR2 is SMNVEV (reference sequence). The trim removed 5 bases at V and 4 bases at J, leaving 11 bases unmatched. This CDR3 is 16 amino acids long. The authors' processing: Reference gene primers were amplified, and this amplification served to estimate nucleated cell counts. Sequencing used immunoSEQ multiplex PCR; TCRdb keeps in-frame clones, though not all of them. From that table come the V and J calls and clone size; the DNA was used to work out D and trimming. Of just over 350,000 clones listed, 75% to 90% are singletons.

The J gene is TRBJ2-7, the V gene TRBV27, with TRBD1 identical over 10 bases. This sequence originates from a woman aged 60 to 75 with COVID-19, enrolled during active disease. The sequenced material came from peripheral blood. The CDR3 nucleotides read TGTGCCAGCAGTAAGGGGTGGGGACAGGGGATATACGAGCAGTACTTC. Translation gives CASSKGWGQGIYEQYF.